The T cell receptor (beta chain) under discussion was sequenced for a study of technical replicates of blood from a few donors (dated by TCRdb to 2017 to 2019). The method behind the library was the immunoSEQ multiplex PCR assay. TCRdb limited this immuneACCESS table to in-frame rearrangements with V and J called. A share of clones is missing; checked studies link under half to unresolved V genes, and the rest is unexplained. This sample comprises approximately 82,000 clones, 96% of them detected only once. Of the sample, more than 0.35% is held by the ten largest clones. Worth noting for this clone: Its antigen is unknown. Base qualities are not recorded, but no much larger clone differs from it by a single base.

The CDR3 spans 13 residues, from the cysteine through the phenylalanine. Solely the CDR3 DNA is kept, with 39 bases framed from the first base. Cut back by 6 bases and 6 bases, the V and J ends lie 14 bases apart. CDR1 MDHEN and CDR2 SYDVKM are derived from the germline V gene. This receptor chain uses TRBV28 and TRBJ1-1, with the D gene too uncertain to name. This sequence originates from a human donor in good health. The sequenced sample consisted of T cells isolated from PBMCs. The bases read TGTGCCAGCAGCCCCGACCGCAGCGCTGAAGCTTTCTTT. The translation is CASSPDRSAEAFF.